This T cell receptor beta chain was sequenced for a study of beta chain features in type 1 diabetes. Study information: No age, gender or cell yield differences were seen between patients and healthy donors.

A word on this clone: Its antigen is still unknown.

Germline V CDR1 and CDR2: MGHDK, SYGVNS. The CDR3 spans 16 residues. The V end lost 4 bases, the J end lost 6 bases, and 22 bases lay between the germline ends. Study observations and caveats: Insertion counts at VDJ junctions were lower in type 1 diabetes patients, who also showed more deletions there.

The study reverse transcribed the entire isolated RNA, so it sequenced expressed TCRB transcripts. Some clones are missing from TCRdb's copy, which holds only in-frame ones; the method was immunoSEQ multiplex PCR. The sample lists 400,000 to 450,000 clones, 14% occurring once. Sequences were obtained from naive CD4+ T cells from blood. The TCR comes from a young man in good health. The genes are TRBV25-1 and TRBJ2-7, with D tentatively TRBD2 (5 bases). The CDR3 DNA reads TGTGCCAGCAGTGGCCTCCTGGACTTCCACGGCGCCGAGCAGTACTTC. Its translation: CASSGLLDFHGAEQYF.